This record concerns one TCR beta chain sequence. This clonotype was counted many times. Its antigen is currently not known. No per-base quality is available; no much larger clone lies one base away. CDR3 length: 15 amino acids, cysteine to phenylalanine. Left in the record is the CDR3 DNA by itself, 45 bases read in frame from the first base. The CDR1 and CDR2 encoded by the germline V gene (reference sequence) are LGHDT and YNNKEL. V is reduced by 1 base and J by 1 base, leaving a spacing of 11 bases between them. The record originates from a study of T cells in Graves' hyperthyroidism and ophthalmopathy (dated by TCRdb to between 2017 and 2020). Concerning the study at large: Peripheral blood was collected at initial diagnosis, before any treatment. For training and testing, the 100 patients in the discovery cohort were randomly divided in a 7:3 ratio. TCR V-J signatures able to tell the groups apart were searched for in a discovery cohort of 95 to 100 patients, of whom roughly 42 had Graves' ophthalmopathy and roughly 57 had stable Graves' hyperthyroidism. In roughly six Graves' hyperthyroidism patients, the study also compared T-cell repertoires from thyroid tissue with T-cell repertoires from blood. After sampling, hyperthyroidism patients received methimazole starting at 30 mg daily, and ophthalmopathy patients received high-dose intravenous methylprednisolone. According to the paper, TCR Vbeta CDR3 sequencing was carried out on approximately 140 peripheral blood samples, which came from fewer than 50 ophthalmopathy, around 75 hyperthyroidism and about 17 progressor patients. Prospective prediction of ophthalmopathy was tested in an independent validation cohort of 18 to 20 hyperthyroidism patients and approximately 17 patients who later progressed to ophthalmopathy. Broader findings and caveats from the paper: Sample size was not statistically predetermined, and blinding of investigators to group allocation was not performed. In validation, the model predicted progression to ophthalmopathy with roughly 70% sensitivity and around 72% specificity, a median of about 6 months before onset. A 13 V-J signature model separated ophthalmopathy from stable hyperthyroidism, with nearly 90% sensitivity and 81.08% specificity in cross-validation and 80%/75% in testing. Most expanded thyroid clonotypes (frequency above 0.001) were also detected in blood, a finding suggesting that blood repertoires may reflect thyroid immune responses.

A patient counted as having stable Graves' hyperthyroidism if no progression to ophthalmopathy occurred over 18 months of follow-up. Hyperthyroidism patients were newly diagnosed, had a disease duration of under 2 months, and were aged 18 to 65 years. Patients with uncontrolled infections, other autoimmune diseases, pregnancy or lactation were excluded. Diagnoses relied on clinical symptoms, serum thyroxine and TRAb, thyroid ultrasound and orbital computed tomography. Ficoll-Paque density gradient centrifugation was used to isolate PBMCs from under 11 ml of fresh peripheral blood. Total RNA was extracted with Trizol reagent, and quality was checked on an Agilent 2100 Bioanalyzer. Amplification of TCR beta CDR3 regions was carried out from RNA transcripts. The TCR CDR3 was subjected to a first round of RT-PCR using the HTBI primer set and the Qiagen OneStep RT-PCR kit. Libraries were constructed in a second round of multiplex PCR, after which size selection and purification were performed. The libraries were sequenced on an Illumina HiSeq2000 using paired-end 100 bp reads. As for how the authors treated the data: SOAPnuke was used to process the raw data, throwing out any read that contained adapters or uncalled bases, had a mean Phred below 15, or lacked an exact constant-primer or identifier match. COPE v1.2.5 was used to merge high-quality paired reads, and clonotypes were defined as unique nucleotide sequences. Clonotypes were aligned to IMGT TRBV, TRBD and TRBJ reference segments using MiTCR v1.1. Analysis was restricted to V-J combinations with a frequency above 0.0001, which covered 99.2% of repertoires. A TCS score was defined as the ratio of F50 (clonal expansion) to E x V (chaos), with BLOSUM62-based TCRdist applied between CDR3 peptides within each V-J. Welch's t-statistics and random forest reduced roughly 500 V-J features to roughly 13, which were used in a naive Bayes classifier (R e1071). The public sequencing data were trimmed at Q25 with fastp and processed into clonotypes with MiXCR by TCRdb, which kept only in-frame beta chains. Every CDR3 protein is listed once, alongside the most common genes and DNA of its rows. In this record, the V and J calls reflect TCRdb's handling and not the investigators' own analysis. The table for this sample lists about 740,000 distinct CDR3 sequences; 14% of them were counted only once. The ten largest account for roughly 10% of the sample.

This sequence was found in a young woman with Graves' hyperthyroidism. The receptor chain draws on TRBV3-1 and TRBJ2-7, with the D gene not confidently named. The specimen sequenced was blood. For the CDR3, the sequence is CASSQVSRHSYEQYF. The DNA is TGTGCCAGCAGCCAAGTGAGCCGTCATTCCTACGAGCAGTACTTC.